This TCR beta chain was profiled in a study of persistence of HIV-infected CD4 T cells. Study details: Median time on suppressive ART was seven to eight years.

Trimming pared 3 bases from V and 7 bases from J, leaving 12 bases between. The CDR3 length is 14 residues. CDR1 is SGHTA, CDR2 FQGNSA, per germline. Whole-study results and caveats: Rare CMV-responding cells carrying HIV-1 proviruses were not analyzed separately for TCR.

Details on this clone: Its antigen is still unknown.

The immunoSEQ assay was version 4, run in survey mode. Using immunoSEQ multiplex PCR, the repertoire was profiled, and TCRdb retains in-frame clones only, with some absent. This sample has over 30,000 clones, with around 83% found just once. The stimulus was an HIV-1 Gag 15-mer peptide pool, roughly 1 ug/peptide/mL. Memory cells lacking CD40L and CD69 with high CD45RO were sorted. Suppressive ART was started during chronic HIV-1 infection in these adults. The sequence derives from an adult with HIV. The donor label of this sample is uncertain. This chain links TRBV7-2 with TRBJ2-2; D is unresolved. Source: cultured CD4+ T cells from PBMCs, taken from a patient who received antiretroviral therapy. CDR3 DNA sequence: TGTGCCAGCAGCTTCTCCTTGTACCTCGGGGAGCTGTTTTTT. Protein: CASSFSLYLGELFF.